Listed here are 6 T cell receptor beta chains from one sample, sequenced in a study of a mutant IDH1 vaccine in newly diagnosed glioma listed by TCRdb under 2021. Preparation of the library involved the immunoSEQ multiplex PCR assay. TCRdb took this table from immuneACCESS and kept in-frame rearrangements with V and J called. Such tables lack part of the clones; where checked against another copy, unresolved V genes explain under half of the gap, and the rest is unexplained. The sample data list about 29,000 clones, and around 87% of these were observed just once. The top ten clones comprise less than 3.5% of the sample. Their target antigens are unknown. Sample time point, as interpreted from the label and publication: week 5, during vaccination. A 20-mer mutant IDH1 peptide at 300 micrograms in Montanide made up each vaccine dose, which was injected subcutaneously together with topical imiquimod.

Sequenced here: peripheral blood mononuclear cells (PBMCs), sampled from a glioma patient whose treatment included an IDH1 peptide vaccine. The receptors derive from a woman aged 40 to 50 with glioma. Some clones in this sample may be carry-over from other donors' samples.

Here the CDR3 DNA reads TGTGCCAGTAGGCCGGGGCAGGGCTTCGGCGAGCAGTACTTC. Its translation is CASRPGQGFGEQYF. This chain uses TRBV19 with TRBJ2-7, with D perhaps assigned TRBD1 or TRBD2 (5 bases each). Germline assignment: CDR1 LNHDA and CDR2 SQIVND (reference sequence). Trimming left V 6 bases short and J 6 bases short, with 18 bases between. The CDR3 sequence is 14 residues long.

The chain couples TRBV19 to TRBJ2-1; TRBD2 agrees at 7 bases. CDR1 and CDR2 from the germline V gene are LNHDA and SQIVND (reference sequence). With 3 bases clipped from V and 10 bases from J, the junction kept 9 bases outside the gene matches. CDR3 length: 14 amino acids. CDR3 region: CASSITGTTMEQFF. In DNA, the CDR3 is TGTGCCAGTAGTATCACCGGGACTACAATGGAGCAGTTCTTC.

This rearrangement joins TRBV7-3 to TRBJ2-1; 12 bases are shared with TRBD2. Germline V gene lookup returns CDR1 SGHTA and CDR2 FQGTGA. The CDR3 has 15 residues. The ends lost 5 bases at V and 9 bases at J; junction bases unmatched: 8. As DNA, the CDR3 is TGTGCCAGCAGCCCCCTGGCTAGCGGGGGGGGTGAGCAGTTCTTC. Protein: CASSPLASGGGEQFF.

The J gene is TRBJ2-3, the V gene TRBV28; 7 nucleotides agree with TRBD1. The CDR3 sequence is 14 residues long. Germline loops: CDR1 MDHEN, CDR2 SYDVKM. Unmatched junction bases numbered 10, after V lost 2 bases and J lost 11 bases. The chain's CDR3 is CASSLITIGGVQYF. CDR3 nucleotides: TGTGCCAGCAGTTTAATAACTATAGGGGGCGTGCAGTATTTT.

The chain is built from TRBV4-2 and TRBJ2-5; TRBD2 matches 9 bases. Germline CDR1 LGHNA, CDR2 YNFKEQ. Trimming at V came to 0 bases and at J to 2 bases, leaving 1 base not matched to a gene. The CDR3 loop spans 15 amino acids. CDR3 nucleotide sequence: TGTGCCAGCAGCCAAGAGGCGGGAGGGCAAGAGACCCAGTACTTC. It yields the protein CASSQEAGGQETQYF.

The gene calls are TRBV4-2 and TRBJ2-7, with D possibly TRBD2 on 7 matching bases. The germline V gene encodes CDR1 LGHNA and CDR2 YNFKEQ. The length of the CDR3 is 13 residues. The germline V and J ends were trimmed by 0 bases and 5 bases, with 8 bases remaining between them. CDR3 loop: CASSQEGGHEQYF. CDR3 sequence (DNA): TGTGCCAGCAGCCAAGAGGGGGGGCACGAGCAGTACTTC.